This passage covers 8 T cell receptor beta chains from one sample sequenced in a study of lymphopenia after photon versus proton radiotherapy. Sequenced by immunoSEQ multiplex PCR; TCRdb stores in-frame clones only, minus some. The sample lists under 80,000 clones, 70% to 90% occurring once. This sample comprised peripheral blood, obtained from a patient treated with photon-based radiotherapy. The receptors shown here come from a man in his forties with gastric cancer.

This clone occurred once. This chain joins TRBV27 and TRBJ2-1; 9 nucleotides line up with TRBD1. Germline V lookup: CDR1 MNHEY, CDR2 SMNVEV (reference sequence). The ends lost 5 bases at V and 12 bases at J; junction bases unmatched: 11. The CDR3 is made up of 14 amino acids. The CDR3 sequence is CASSPRTGAPGQFF. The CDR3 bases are TGTGCCAGCAGTCCCCGGACAGGGGCCCCCGGGCAGTTCTTC.

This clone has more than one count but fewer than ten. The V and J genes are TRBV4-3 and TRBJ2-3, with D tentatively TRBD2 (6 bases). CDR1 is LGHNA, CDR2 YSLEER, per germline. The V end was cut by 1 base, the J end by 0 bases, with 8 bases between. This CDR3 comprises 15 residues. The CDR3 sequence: CASSQAGVSTDTQYF. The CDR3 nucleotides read TGCGCCAGCAGCCAAGCGGGAGTTAGCACAGATACGCAGTATTTT.

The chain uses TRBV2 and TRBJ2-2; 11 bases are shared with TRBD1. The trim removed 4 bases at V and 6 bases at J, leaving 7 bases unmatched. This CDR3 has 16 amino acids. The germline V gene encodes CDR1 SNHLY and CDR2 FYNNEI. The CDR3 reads CASSAAGTGGPGELFF. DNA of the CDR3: TGTGCCAGCAGTGCCGCCGGGACAGGGGGACCCGGGGAGCTGTTTTTT.

CDR3 region: CATSPRQQETQYF. The CDR3 coding sequence is TGTGCCACCAGCCCCCGACAACAAGAGACCCAGTACTTC. The chain recombines TRBV15 with TRBJ2-5; D remains unclear. From germline, CDR1 is LNHNV and CDR2 YYDKDF (reference sequence). Trimming removed 5 bases at V and 2 bases at J, with 9 bases between. The CDR3 totals 13 residues.

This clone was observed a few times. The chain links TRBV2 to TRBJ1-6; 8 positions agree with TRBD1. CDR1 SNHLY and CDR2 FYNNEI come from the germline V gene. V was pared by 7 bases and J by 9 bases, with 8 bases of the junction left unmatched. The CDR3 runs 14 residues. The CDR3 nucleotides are TGTGCCAGCACCCAGGACAGGGCTGGTTCACCCCTCCACTTT. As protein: CASTQDRAGSPLHF. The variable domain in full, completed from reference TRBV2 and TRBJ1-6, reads EPEVTQTPSHQVTQMGQEVILRCVPISNHLYFYWYRQILGQKVEFLVSFYNNEISEKSEIFDDQFSVERPDGSNFTLKIRSTKLEDSAMYFCASTQDRAGSPLHFGNGTRLTVT.

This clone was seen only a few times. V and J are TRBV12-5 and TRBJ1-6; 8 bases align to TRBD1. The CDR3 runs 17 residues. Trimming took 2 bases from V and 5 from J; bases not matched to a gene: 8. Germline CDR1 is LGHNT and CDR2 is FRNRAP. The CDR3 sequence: CASGLSTGGLNNSPLHF. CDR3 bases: TGTGCTAGTGGTTTGTCTACAGGGGGGCTCAATAATTCACCCCTCCACTTT. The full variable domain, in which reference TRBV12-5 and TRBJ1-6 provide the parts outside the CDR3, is DARVTQTPRHKVTEMGQEVTMRCQPILGHNTVFWYRQTMMQGLELLAYFRNRAPLDDSGMPKDRFSAEMPDATLATLKIQPSEPRDSAVYFCASGLSTGGLNNSPLHFGNGTRLTVT.

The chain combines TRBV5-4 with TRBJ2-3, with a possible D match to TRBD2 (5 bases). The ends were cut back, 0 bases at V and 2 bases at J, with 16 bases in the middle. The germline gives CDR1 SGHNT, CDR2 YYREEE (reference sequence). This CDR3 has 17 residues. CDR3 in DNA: TGTGCCAGCAGCTTGGCTAGCACACGGATAAACACAGATACGCAGTATTTT. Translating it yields CASSLASTRINTDTQYF.

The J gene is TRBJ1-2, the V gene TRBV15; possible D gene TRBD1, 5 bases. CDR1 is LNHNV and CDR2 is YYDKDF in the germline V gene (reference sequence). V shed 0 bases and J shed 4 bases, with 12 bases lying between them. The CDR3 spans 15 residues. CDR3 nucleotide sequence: TGTGCCACCAGCAGAGATCAGGGCAGCTTCTATGGCTACACCTTC. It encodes CATSRDQGSFYGYTF. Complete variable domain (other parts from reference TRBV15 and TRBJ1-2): DAMVIQNPRYQVTQFGKPVTLSCSQTLNHNVMYWYQQKSSQAPKLLFHYYDKDFNNEADTPDNFQSRRPNTSFCFLDIRSPGLGDTAMYLCATSRDQGSFYGYTFGSGTRLTVV.